The rows below give T cell receptor beta chains drawn from one sample of a study of cytomegalovirus exposure and HLA in healthy donors. The protocol was immunoSEQ multiplex PCR, while the TCRdb copy is restricted to in-frame clones and leaves out a portion. Counted here are about 160,000 clones, 65% to 85% occurring once; the ten biggest clones make up approximately 7%. The material sequenced was PBMCs. The receptors were sampled from a woman aged 40 to 49 in good health and CMV-seropositive. CDR3s include the opening cysteine and the closing phenylalanine or tryptophan. The D gene is left open where the match is weak. Clone size appears in some rows only: once, few, many, or a class for an expanded clone.

abundance,j_gene,d_gene,v_gene,CDR3aa,CDR3nt
NA,TRBJ1-1,TRBD1,TRBV28,CASSSTTGGSTEAFF,TGTGCCAGCAGTTCCACAACAGGGGGGTCCACTGAAGCTTTCTTT
NA,TRBJ1-3,NA,TRBV19,CASSPRGLSGNTIYF,TGTGCCAGTAGCCCACGGGGACTTTCTGGAAACACCATATATTTT
once,TRBJ1-6,TRBD1,TRBV10-1,CASYTGTGVDSPLHF,TGCGCCAGCTACACCGGGACAGGGGTTGATTCACCCCTCCACTTT
NA,TRBJ2-7,TRBD1,TRBV5-1,CASSLGGAGTAIDEQYF,TGCGCCAGCAGCTTGGGAGGAGCCGGGACAGCCATCGACGAGCAGTACTTC
NA,TRBJ2-2,TRBD1,TRBV6-6,CASSYGTGYSGELFF,TGTGCCAGCAGTTACGGGACAGGGTATTCCGGGGAGCTGTTTTTT
few,TRBJ1-1,NA,TRBV5-4,CASSEGGDTEAFF,TGTGCCAGCAGTGAAGGGGGGGACACTGAAGCTTTCTTT
NA,TRBJ1-3,NA,TRBV7-2,CASSLLTPQGTSGNTIYF,TGTGCCAGCAGCCTCCTTACACCCCAGGGGACCTCTGGAAACACCATATATTTT
few,TRBJ2-3,TRBD2,TRBV11-2,CASSATSGGADTQYF,TGTGCCAGCAGCGCCACTAGCGGGGGCGCAGATACGCAGTATTTT
NA,TRBJ1-3,TRBD1,TRBV5-6,CASSPQQGSPSGNTIYF,TGTGCCAGCAGCCCTCAACAGGGGTCCCCCTCTGGAAACACCATATATTTT
NA,TRBJ2-2,NA,TRBV19,CASSIRGAGAAGELFF,TGTGCCAGTAGTATCCGGGGGGCTGGGGCGGCCGGGGAGCTGTTTTTT
once,TRBJ1-4,NA,TRBV9,CASSVDSSEKLFF,TGTGCCAGCAGCGTAGATAGTTCTGAAAAACTGTTTTTT
once,TRBJ2-3,TRBD2,TRBV30,CACMTSAGTQYF,TGTGCCTGTATGACTAGCGCAGGGACGCAGTATTTT